One T cell receptor (beta chain) is described in this entry. Produced via immunoSEQ multiplex PCR; TCRdb's table is partial and in-frame only. Of about 74,000 clones in the sample, 89% were seen once. V was pared by 8 bases and J by 0 bases, with 17 bases of the junction left unmatched. The length of the CDR3 is 18 residues. Germline loops: CDR1 MNHEY, CDR2 SMNVEV (reference sequence). The data stem from a study of technical replicates of blood from a handful of donors. The sequencing sample was made of T cells isolated from PBMCs. The sequence came from a human donor in good health. The genes are TRBV27 and TRBJ2-7; 9 positions match TRBD1. CDR3 in DNA: TGTGCCAGCCGACCCCTCTATACCGGGACAGGGCACTCCTACGAGCAGTACTTC. Amino acid sequence: CASRPLYTGTGHSYEQYF.